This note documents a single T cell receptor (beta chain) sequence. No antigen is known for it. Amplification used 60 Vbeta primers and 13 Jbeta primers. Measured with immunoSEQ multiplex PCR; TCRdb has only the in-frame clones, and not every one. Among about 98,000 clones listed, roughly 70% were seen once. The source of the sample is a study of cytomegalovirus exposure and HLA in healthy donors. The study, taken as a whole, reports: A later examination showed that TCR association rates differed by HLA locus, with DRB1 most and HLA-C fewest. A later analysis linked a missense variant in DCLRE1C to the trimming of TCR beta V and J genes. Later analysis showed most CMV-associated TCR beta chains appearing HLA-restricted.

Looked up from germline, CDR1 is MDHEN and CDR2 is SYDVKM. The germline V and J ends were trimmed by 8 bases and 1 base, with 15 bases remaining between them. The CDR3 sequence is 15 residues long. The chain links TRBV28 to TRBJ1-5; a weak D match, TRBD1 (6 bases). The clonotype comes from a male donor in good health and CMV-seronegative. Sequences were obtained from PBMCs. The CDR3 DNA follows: TGTGCCAGCCAAATACAGGGAGGGAGCAATCAGCCCCAGCATTTT. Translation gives CASQIQGGSNQPQHF.